The clone carrying this TCR beta chain was seen repeatedly, ten times or more. Its specificity is not known. Only in-frame clones appear in the TCRdb table, and some are missing; sequencing was by immunoSEQ multiplex PCR. This sample comprises more than 30,000 clones, none seen once only. The source of the sample is a study of T cells after posttransplantation cyclophosphamide. Germline lookup yields CDR1 MNHEY and CDR2 SMNVEV (reference sequence). There are 14 residues in the CDR3. V dropped 5 bases and J dropped 4 bases, with 13 bases sitting between them. Overall study findings and caveats: TRB clonality was highly associated with recipient CMV seropositivity and reactivation. Donor CD8+ memory clones often dominated recipient blood repertoires at later times.

The sequenced material came from PBMCs. The V and J genes are TRBV27 and TRBJ2-3; perhaps TRBD2 as D (6 bases). This clonotype originated in a girl aged 5 to 17 in good health, CMV-negative, and a related stem cell transplant donor. CDR3 sequence: CASSGGSWADTQYF. The CDR3 bases are TGTGCCAGCAGTGGGGGGAGTTGGGCAGATACGCAGTATTTT.